A single sample gave rise to the 21 T cell receptor beta chains below, sequenced in a study of blood T cell repertoires in COVID-19. Using immunoSEQ multiplex PCR, the repertoire was profiled, and TCRdb retains in-frame clones only, with some absent. The sample has tens of thousands of clones, 65% to 90% seen once. The specimen sequenced was peripheral blood. These receptors were collected from a man aged 65 to 79 with active or convalescent COVID-19.

The chain combines TRBV28 with TRBJ1-5; weak D call: TRBD1 (6 bases). CDR1 and CDR2 (germline): MDHEN, SYDVKM. Trimming pared 5 bases from V and 3 bases from J, leaving 14 bases between. The CDR3 contains 15 residues. The CDR3 is CASSTRKGDNQPQHF. Written as DNA, the CDR3 is TGTGCCAGCAGTACTCGGAAGGGGGACAATCAGCCCCAGCATTTT.

V and J are TRBV11-1 and TRBJ2-3; maybe TRBD1 (6 bases). V was trimmed by 2 bases and J by 3 bases, leaving 9 bases between them. This CDR3 is built from 14 residues. The germline V gene encodes CDR1 SGHAT and CDR2 FQDESV (reference sequence). Here the CDR3 reads CASSLPGATDTQYF. The CDR3 DNA reads as TGTGCCAGCAGCTTACCAGGGGCTACAGATACGCAGTATTTT.

V usage is TRBV10-3 and J usage is TRBJ2-5, with D perhaps TRBD1 (5 bases). V was trimmed by 0 bases and J by 5 bases, leaving 10 bases between them. The CDR3 runs 14 residues. Germline V gene lookup returns CDR1 ENHRY and CDR2 SYGVKD. Here the CDR3 DNA reads TGTGCCATCAGTGAGTCACAGGCCGGGGAGACCCAGTACTTC. Translating gives CAISESQAGETQYF.

The CDR3 DNA is TGTGCCAGCAGCCGAACAGGGCACCAAGAGACCCAGTACTTC. Its translation is CASSRTGHQETQYF. The chain combines TRBV7-3 with TRBJ2-5, with D perhaps matching TRBD1 (6 bases). Germline V gives CDR1 SGHTA, CDR2 FQGTGA. The CDR3 contains 14 residues. Between the trimmed V and J ends, which lost 5 bases and 0 bases, there was a span of 10 bases.

This sequence joins TRBV11-3 and TRBJ2-3; D call uncertain. In germline, CDR1 is SGHNT, CDR2 YENEEA. Trimming cost V 1 base and J 4 bases, with 3 bases left between them. The CDR3 covers 12 residues. The CDR3 region has the DNA TGTGCCAGCAGCTTAGCCGCAGATACGCAGTATTTT. The encoded protein is CASSLAADTQYF.

This sequence joins TRBV6-5 and TRBJ1-2; D remains unclear. Per germline, CDR1 MNHEY and CDR2 SVGAGI. Trimming shortened V by 3 bases and J by 2 bases, and 10 bases separated the two germline ends. The CDR3 is made up of 14 amino acids. CDR3 DNA: TGTGCCAGCAGTTATAGGTACAGAAACTATGGCTACACCTTC. This gives the protein CASSYRYRNYGYTF.

This sequence joins TRBV11-1 and TRBJ2-3, with D tentatively TRBD1 (5 bases). Germline CDR1 and CDR2: SGHAT and FQDESV (reference sequence). The germline V and J ends were trimmed by 1 base and 3 bases, with 8 bases remaining between them. The CDR3 is 14 amino acids. In DNA form, the CDR3 reads TGTGCCAGCAGCTTAGAGGCAGGGACAGATACGCAGTATTTT. Residues: CASSLEAGTDTQYF.

The V call is TRBV27, the J call TRBJ1-4; 11 bases are shared with TRBD1. Germline values: CDR1 MNHEY, CDR2 SMNVEV (reference sequence). The CDR3 consists of 15 residues. The trim removed 1 base at V and 8 bases at J, leaving 3 bases unmatched. The CDR3 nucleotides are TGTGCCAGCAGTTTATGGACAGGGGGCGGAGAAAAACTGTTTTTT. Protein sequence: CASSLWTGGGEKLFF.

V is TRBV6-1 and J is TRBJ2-5; maybe TRBD2 (6 bases). Germline V gives CDR1 MNHNS, CDR2 SASEGT. This CDR3 spans 14 amino acids. V shed 1 base and J shed 5 bases, with 11 bases lying between them. The CDR3, as DNA: TGTGCCAGCAGTGAAGTGGGAGGTTCGGAGACCCAGTACTTC. It specifies CASSEVGGSETQYF.

The gene calls are TRBV5-1 and TRBJ1-2, with D unclear. CDR1 is SGHRS and CDR2 is YFSETQ in the germline V gene. CDR3 length equals 13 residues. The V and J ends lost 0 bases and 7 bases respectively, with 10 bases between them. CDR3 loop: CASSLGEASGYTF. CDR3 nucleotide sequence: TGCGCCAGCAGCTTGGGGGAGGCCTCTGGCTACACCTTC.

This clone was picked up a small number of times. The genes are TRBV30 and TRBJ1-1; no clear D. The CDR3 covers 16 residues. Between the trimmed V and J ends, which lost 1 base and 0 bases, there was a span of 15 bases. Germline V CDR1 and CDR2: GTSNPN, SVGIG (reference sequence). The CDR3 region is CAWSAPRSTVNTEAFF. DNA for the CDR3: TGTGCCTGGAGTGCCCCCAGGTCTACTGTGAACACTGAAGCTTTCTTT.

The V call is TRBV4-1, the J call TRBJ1-1; D uncertain. V lost 1 base and J 11 bases, leaving 14 bases between the germline ends. There are 13 residues in the CDR3. Germline V gives CDR1 MGHRA, CDR2 YSYEKL. CDR3 protein: CASSQVGRDRAFF. CDR3 DNA sequence: TGCGCCAGCAGCCAAGTAGGGAGGGATCGGGCTTTCTTT.

V gene TRBV30 combines with J gene TRBJ1-1, with 7 bases fitting TRBD1. The CDR3 spans 13 residues. Germline lookup yields CDR1 GTSNPN and CDR2 SVGIG (reference sequence). With V trimmed by 2 bases and J by 4 bases, 4 bases remained unmatched. DNA for the CDR3: TGTGCCTGGAGTACAGGGGTATCCACTGAAGCTTTCTTT. Translated: CAWSTGVSTEAFF.

The CDR3 here is CASRSGFGDTEAFF. The DNA for the CDR3 is TGCGCCAGCAGGTCAGGGTTCGGAGACACTGAAGCTTTCTTT. This chain connects TRBV5-1 to TRBJ1-1, with D possibly TRBD1 on 5 matching bases. The CDR3 totals 14 residues. V was pared by 5 bases and J by 3 bases, with 14 bases between. CDR1 SGHRS and CDR2 YFSETQ come from the germline V gene.

The chain has TRBV27 and TRBJ2-1, with D uncertain. Germline CDR1 is MNHEY and CDR2 is SMNVEV (reference sequence). The germline V and J ends were trimmed by 2 bases and 10 bases, with 15 bases remaining between them. This CDR3 is built from 14 residues. The CDR3 loop reads CASSLGLGVREQFF. The CDR3 DNA reads TGTGCCAGCAGTTTAGGTTTGGGCGTCAGAGAGCAGTTCTTC.

V and J are TRBV28 and TRBJ1-2; D may be TRBD1 (6 bases). The germline V gene has CDR1 MDHEN and CDR2 SYDVKM. The V end was cut by 8 bases, the J end by 6 bases, with 13 bases between. The CDR3 is made up of 12 amino acids. CDR3 loop: CASQGLLNGYTF. CDR3 nucleotide sequence: TGTGCCAGCCAGGGGTTGCTGAATGGCTACACCTTC.

The chain is built from TRBV7-9 and TRBJ2-2, with 8 positions matching TRBD2. The germline CDR1 and CDR2 sequences are SEHNR and FQNEAQ (reference sequence). The J segment lost 7 bases and the V segment lost 3 bases, leaving 4 bases of the junction unmatched. This CDR3 has 14 amino acids. CDR3 region: CASSLRGAGGELFF. The CDR3 nucleotides read TGTGCCAGCAGCTTGCGGGGGGCCGGCGGGGAGCTGTTTTTT.

The chain joins TRBV18 to TRBJ2-1; 10 nucleotides line up with TRBD2. J lost 9 bases, V lost 1 base, and 12 bases had no gene match. From germline, CDR1 is KGHSH and CDR2 LQKENI. The CDR3 loop spans 17 amino acids. This CDR3 reads CASSPRTSGPAVIEQFF. The DNA for the CDR3 is TGTGCCAGCTCACCACGGACTAGCGGCCCGGCAGTTATTGAGCAGTTCTTC.

As regards this clone: Other DNA sequences in this sample translate to the same CDR3. The chain joins TRBV3-1 (or the pseudogene TRBV3-2) to TRBJ2-1; 7 bases agree with TRBD2. J gave up 6 bases and V 4 bases, and 6 bases lay outside the gene matches. The CDR3 consists of 14 residues. The germline gives CDR1 LGHDT, CDR2 YNNKEL (reference sequence). The CDR3, as DNA: TGTGCCAGCAGCCTGCGGCCGGGGGGCAATGAGCAGTTCTTC. Amino acid sequence: CASSLRPGGNEQFF.

The chain joins TRBV6-2 or TRBV6-3 to TRBJ2-1, with D perhaps TRBD2 (5 bases). Deletions cut 4 bases from V and 12 bases from J, with 10 bases between. Germline values: CDR1 MNHEY, CDR2 SVGEGT. CDR3 size: 11 residues. The CDR3 here is CASSSGVGQFF. Here the CDR3 DNA reads TGTGCCAGCAGTTCCGGGGTAGGGCAGTTCTTC.

The genes are TRBV6-5 and TRBJ2-3; maybe TRBD2 (6 bases). The CDR3 totals 14 residues. Germline V lookup: CDR1 MNHEY, CDR2 SVGAGI. The V and J ends lost 8 bases and 3 bases respectively, with 15 bases between them. The CDR3 bases are TGTGCCAGCTTTGCGGCGGGATGGACAGATACGCAGTATTTT. Translated, it gives CASFAAGWTDTQYF.